This T cell receptor (beta chain) was observed in a study of blood T cell repertoires in COVID-19. Germline V gene data show CDR1 as LGHDT and CDR2 as YNNKEL (reference sequence). The CDR3 is 13 residues long. V lost 5 bases and J lost 8, with 13 bases in between. The data were produced by immunoSEQ multiplex PCR, yet TCRdb's version contains in-frame clones alone and is incomplete. The sample records 300,000 to 400,000 clones, 80% to 90% being singletons. The chain has TRBV3-1 (or the pseudogene TRBV3-2) and TRBJ2-4, with D possibly matching TRBD1 (5 bases). The source is a middle-aged woman with acute COVID-19. Sequencing input: PBMCs or T cells enriched from blood (not recorded which). The CDR3 is CASSSGIEDIQYF. DNA of the CDR3: TGTGCCAGCAGCTCAGGGATAGAAGACATTCAGTACTTC.